Shown below are 12 T cell receptor beta chains from a single sample sequenced in a study of shared clonotypes between healthy human individuals. The assay was immunoSEQ multiplex PCR, and TCRdb's table has in-frame clones only and misses some. Among about 2 million clones listed, 85% to 95% were seen once. The sequencing sample was made of naive CD4+ T cells sorted from blood. Subset defined: CD45RA+ positively selected. The receptors originated from a man aged 18-30 years in good health.

The chain joins TRBV7-8 to TRBJ2-1, with D tentatively TRBD1 or TRBD2 (6 bases each). The CDR3 is 14 residues long. V was pared by 7 bases and J by 4 bases, with 14 bases between. Germline lookup yields CDR1 SGHVS and CDR2 FQNEAQ. CDR3: CASTRGGGYNEQFF. In DNA, the CDR3 is TGTGCCAGCACCCGTGGAGGGGGGTACAATGAGCAGTTCTTC.

The chain uses TRBV15 and TRBJ2-7, with 9 bases aligning to TRBD1. The germline V gene encodes CDR1 LNHNV and CDR2 YYDKDF (reference sequence). The CDR3 runs to 15 residues. Trimming took 3 bases from V and 4 from J; bases not matched to a gene: 7. The CDR3 loop is CATSSSGTGFYEQYF. The CDR3 nucleotides are TGTGCCACCAGCAGTTCCGGGACAGGGTTTTACGAGCAGTACTTC. Together with reference TRBV15 and TRBJ2-7, the CDR3 gives the full variable domain: DAMVIQNPRYQVTQFGKPVTLSCSQTLNHNVMYWYQQKSSQAPKLLFHYYDKDFNNEADTPDNFQSRRPNTSFCFLDIRSPGLGDTAMYLCATSSSGTGFYEQYFGPGTRLTVT.

The V call is TRBV11-3, the J call TRBJ1-5; maybe TRBD1 (5 bases). The CDR3 is made up of 16 amino acids. Germline CDR1 SGHNT, CDR2 YENEEA. V dropped 0 bases and J dropped 2 bases, with 11 bases sitting between them. CDR3 DNA: TGTGCCAGCAGCTTAGATTGGCAGGGAGGCAATCAGCCCCAGCATTTT. It encodes CASSLDWQGGNQPQHF.

The rearrangement uses TRBV6-6 and TRBJ1-6; the D is unclear. This CDR3 has 13 amino acids. V was trimmed by 11 bases and J by 5 bases, leaving 13 bases between them. CDR1 and CDR2 (germline): MNHNY, SVGAGI (reference sequence). The CDR3 loop reads CAAQAGNNSPLHF. CDR3 in DNA: TGTGCCGCCCAGGCAGGCAATAATTCACCCCTCCACTTT.

This clone was recorded only once. V gene TRBV6-1 combines with J gene TRBJ1-1, with D perhaps matching TRBD1 (6 bases). Trimming removed 5 bases from V and 5 bases from J, with 12 bases in between. This CDR3 comprises 13 residues. Per the germline V gene, CDR1 is MNHNS and CDR2 is SASEGT. CDR3 region: CASSTEQGTEAFF. The DNA of the CDR3 is TGTGCCAGCAGTACTGAACAGGGAACTGAAGCTTTCTTT.

A word on this clone: The sample holds other DNA sequences that translate to the same CDR3. This chain connects TRBV30 to TRBJ2-7, with D unclear. Per germline, CDR1 GTSNPN and CDR2 SVGIG (reference sequence). V lost 2 bases and J 4 bases, leaving 6 bases between the germline ends. The CDR3 loop spans 11 amino acids. CDR3 residues: CAWSPQYEQYF. The CDR3 bases are TGTGCCTGGAGTCCACAGTACGAGCAGTACTTC. Drawing the rest from reference TRBV30 and TRBJ2-7, the complete variable domain is SQTIHQWPATLVQPVGSPLSLECTVEGTSNPNLYWYRQAAGRGLQLLFYSVGIGQISSEVPQNLSASRPQDRQFILSSKKLLLSDSGFYLCAWSPQYEQYFGPGTRLTVT.

The rearrangement uses TRBV5-5 and TRBJ1-2; a possible D gene is TRBD1 (5 bases). The V end lost 4 bases, the J end lost 8 bases, and 21 bases lay between the germline ends. Germline CDR1 is SGHKS and CDR2 is YYEKEE (reference sequence). CDR3 length: 15 amino acids. This chain's CDR3 is CASSRNTGTRTGYTF. DNA of the CDR3: TGTGCCAGCAGCCGAAATACCGGGACGCGAACGGGCTACACCTTC.

The J gene is TRBJ1-3, the V gene TRBV5-1, with D tentatively TRBD1 (6 bases). CDR3 length: 14 residues. Trimming removed 3 bases at V and 5 bases at J, with 12 bases between. Germline-derived CDR1 and CDR2 are SGHRS and YFSETQ. CDR3 coding DNA: TGCGCCAGCAGCTCGGACAGTGGTCGAAACACCATATATTTT. It encodes CASSSDSGRNTIYF. Supplemented by reference TRBV5-1 and TRBJ1-3, the full variable domain reads KAGVTQTPRYLIKTRGQQVTLSCSPISGHRSVSWYQQTPGQGLQFLFEYFSETQRNKGNFPGRFSGRQFSNSRSEMNVSTLELGDSALYLCASSSDSGRNTIYFGEGSWLTVV.

In regard to this clone: Germline and junction disagree at one end, which may indicate a read error. Other DNA sequences in the sample encode the same CDR3. The chain uses TRBV28 and TRBJ1-1; D ambiguous. Germline loops: CDR1 MDHEN, CDR2 SYDVKM. CDR3 length: 12 amino acids. CDR3 in DNA: TGTGCCAGCAGAGGGCAGAACACTGAAGCGTTCTTT. Protein product: CASRGQNTEAFF.

The chain has TRBV11-2 and TRBJ2-5, with a tentative D call TRBD1 (6 bases). Germline CDR1 SGHAT, CDR2 FQNNGV. Trimming took off 5 bases at V and 4 bases at J, with 17 bases between the two ends. This CDR3 has 15 residues. The CDR3 sequence is CASSPRTDSRETQYF. The CDR3, as DNA: TGTGCCAGCAGCCCCCGAACGGACAGTCGAGAGACCCAGTACTTC.

The chain has TRBV6-6 and TRBJ2-2, with D possibly TRBD1 on 6 matching bases. Germline V gives CDR1 MNHNY, CDR2 SVGAGI (reference sequence). The CDR3 totals 12 residues. The CDR3 DNA sequence: TGTGTCACAGGGTTTCCGCCCGGGGAGCTGTTTTTT. Its protein is CVTGFPPGELFF.

The chain uses TRBV2 and TRBJ2-2; perhaps TRBD2 as D (5 bases). The V gene lost 3 bases and the J gene lost 3 bases, with 11 bases spanning the gap. The CDR3 has 15 amino acids. Per the germline V gene, CDR1 is SNHLY and CDR2 is FYNNEI. CDR3 region: CASSDWESYTGELFF. CDR3 DNA: TGTGCCAGCAGTGATTGGGAGTCGTACACCGGGGAGCTGTTTTTT.